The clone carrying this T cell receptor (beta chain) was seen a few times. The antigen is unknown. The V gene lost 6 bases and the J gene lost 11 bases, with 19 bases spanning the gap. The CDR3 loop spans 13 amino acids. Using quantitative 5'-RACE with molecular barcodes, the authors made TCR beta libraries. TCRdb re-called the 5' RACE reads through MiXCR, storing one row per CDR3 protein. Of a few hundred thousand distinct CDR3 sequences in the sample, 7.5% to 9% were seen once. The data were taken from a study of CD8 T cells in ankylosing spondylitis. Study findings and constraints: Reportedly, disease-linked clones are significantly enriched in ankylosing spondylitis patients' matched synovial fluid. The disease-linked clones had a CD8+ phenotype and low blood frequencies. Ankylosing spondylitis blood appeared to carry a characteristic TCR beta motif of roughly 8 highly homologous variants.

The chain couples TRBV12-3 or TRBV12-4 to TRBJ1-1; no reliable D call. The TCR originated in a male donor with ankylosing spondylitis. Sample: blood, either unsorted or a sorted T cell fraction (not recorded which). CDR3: CASSPDGSTRAFF. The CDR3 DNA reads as TGTGCCAGCAGCCCTGATGGGTCTACTAGGGCTTTCTTT.